This T cell receptor beta chain was sequenced during a study of blood T cell repertoires in COVID-19. Background on the study: Italy, Spain and the United States were the sources of the convalescent and acute COVID-19 samples.

Of note for this clone: This CDR3 is also generated by other DNA sequences in the sample.

Trimming removed 6 bases at V and 0 bases at J, with 10 bases between. This CDR3 region has 14 residues. In germline, CDR1 is MDHEN, CDR2 SYDVKM. As originally analysed: Nucleated cell counts were estimated from reference gene primer amplification. Using immunoSEQ multiplex PCR, the repertoire was profiled, and TCRdb retains in-frame clones only, with some absent. V, J and clone size are taken as reported in that table, and D and trimming were inferred from the DNA itself. The sample holds 140,000 to 150,000 clones, 81% seen once. Sequenced sample: peripheral blood. This TCR derives from a human donor in a cohort sampled during active COVID-19. The chain couples TRBV28 to TRBJ2-3, with D possibly matching TRBD1 (6 bases). The CDR3 DNA reads as TGTGCCAGCAGCTCTAGGGGGAGCACAGATACGCAGTATTTT. Translation gives CASSSRGSTDTQYF.